Listed below are T cell receptor beta chains from one sample, sequenced in a study of T cells after yellow fever vaccination. TCRdb fed the 5' RACE reads into MiXCR, producing one record per CDR3 protein. The sample gives some 350,000 distinct CDR3 sequences, approximately 3.9% of which show up once; about 24% is in the top ten. The material was PBMCs, obtained 5 days after the yellow fever booster vaccination. The receptors here all came from a man younger than 35 who received the YFV17D yellow fever vaccine. CDR3s include the opening cysteine and the closing phenylalanine or tryptophan. D genes are given only for firm matches. Clone size is not always given. Where it is, it says once, few, many or a class for expanded clones.

CASSLGQGDSYNEQFF TGTGCCAGCAGCCTCGGACAGGGGGACTCCTACAATGAGCAGTTCTTC TRBV3-1 TRBD1 TRBJ2-1 many
CSARQARKLFF TGCAGTGCCAGACAGGCCCGGAAACTGTTTTTT TRBV20-1 - TRBJ1-4 few
CASSLTGANGNTIYF TGTGCCAGCAGTTTGACAGGGGCTAACGGAAACACCATATATTTT TRBV12-3/TRBV12-4 TRBD1 TRBJ1-3 few
CASSLGRSNEQFF TGTGCCAGCAGCTTAGGCAGGTCTAATGAGCAGTTCTTC TRBV7-6 - TRBJ2-1 few
CATSDRPVAQYF TGTGCCACCAGTGACCGGCCGGTTGCGCAGTATTTT TRBV24-1 - TRBJ2-3 -
CASSLGTSGTINEQFF TGTGCCAGCAGTTTAGGGACTAGCGGAACGATCAATGAGCAGTTCTTC TRBV27 TRBD2 TRBJ2-1 few
CASSPDLQETQYF TGTGCCAGCTCACCGGACCTCCAAGAGACCCAGTACTTC TRBV18 - TRBJ2-5 many
CASSEQGAVGYTF TGTGCCAGCAGTGAACAGGGGGCTGTTGGCTACACCTTC TRBV2 TRBD1 TRBJ1-2 -
CAIRTGTSGGAATDTQYF TGTGCCATCAGGACAGGGACTAGCGGGGGGGCCGCGACAGATACGCAGTATTTT TRBV10-3 TRBD2 TRBJ2-3 -
CASSQDSMGINQPQHF TGTGCCAGCTCACAGGACAGCATGGGGATTAATCAGCCCCAGCATTTT TRBV18 - TRBJ1-5 -
CASSLNPGLAGEETQYF TGTGCCAGCAGCCTAAACCCCGGACTAGCGGGGGAAGAGACCCAGTACTTC TRBV6-5 TRBD2 TRBJ2-5 -
CSISGDRGNYGYTF TGCAGTATCTCGGGGGACAGGGGCAACTATGGCTACACCTTC TRBV20-1 TRBD1 TRBJ1-2 many
CASSILQTGTTDTQYF TGTGCCAGCTCAATTCTACAAACAGGGACCACAGATACGCAGTATTTT TRBV2 - TRBJ2-3 -
CASKDRTQLMNTEAFF TGTGCCAGCAAAGATAGGACACAGCTCATGAACACTGAAGCTTTCTTT TRBV6-6 - TRBJ1-1 many
CASSLVVGETDTQYF TGTGCCAGCAGCTTAGTCGTGGGGGAGACAGATACGCAGTATTTT TRBV7-9 - TRBJ2-3 many
CATSDPRFTAGQYF TGTGCCACCAGTGACCCAAGATTTACAGCCGGCCAGTACTTC TRBV24-1 - TRBJ2-5 many
CASSLWQGSQPQHF TGTGCCAGCAGTTTATGGCAGGGTAGTCAGCCCCAGCATTTT TRBV27 - TRBJ1-5 -
CASSLEYGQGQYF TGCGCCAGCAGCTTGGAATATGGGCAGGGGCAGTATTTT TRBV5-1 - TRBJ2-3 many
CSAAQGTNEQFF TGCAGTGCTGCACAGGGGACTAATGAGCAGTTCTTC TRBV20-1 - TRBJ2-1 -
CASSSRSSSGNTIYF TGTGCCAGCAGCTCCCGTTCTAGTTCTGGAAACACCATATATTTT TRBV9 - TRBJ1-3 -
CASSAGGPTAYGYTF TGTGCCAGCAGCGCTGGGGGGCCGACAGCCTATGGCTACACCTTC TRBV9 - TRBJ1-2 -
CASSQMDRGGDTQYF TGCGCCAGCAGCCAGATGGACAGGGGGGGAGATACGCAGTATTTT TRBV4-1 TRBD1 TRBJ2-3 -
CASSYRATGWGDTQYF TGTGCCAGCAGCTACCGGGCAACAGGGTGGGGAGATACGCAGTATTTT TRBV7-9 - TRBJ2-3 -
CASSPRRDEKLFF TGTGCCAGCAGTCCTAGACGCGATGAAAAACTGTTTTTT TRBV12-3/TRBV12-4 - TRBJ1-4 many
CASTSADTQYF TGTGCCAGCACCTCGGCAGATACGCAGTATTTT TRBV12-3/TRBV12-4 - TRBJ2-3 -
CASSSGQGLNTGELFF TGTGCCAGCAGCTCCGGACAGGGGCTAAACACCGGGGAGCTGTTTTTT TRBV7-9 TRBD1 TRBJ2-2 -
CASSPGDRVEQYF TGTGCCAGCAGCCCCGGGGACAGGGTCGAGCAGTACTTC TRBV27 TRBD1 TRBJ2-7 -
CASTPFSHYGYTF TGTGCCAGCACCCCTTTCTCCCACTATGGCTACACCTTC TRBV7-9 - TRBJ1-2 few
CSARVSPDTQYF TGCAGTGCTAGGGTTTCTCCAGATACGCAGTATTTT TRBV20-1 - TRBJ2-3 few
CASSLPLTGGGDEQFF TGCGCCAGCAGCTTGCCATTGACGGGAGGGGGCGATGAGCAGTTCTTC TRBV5-1 - TRBJ2-1 many
CASSLYPNTGELFF TGCGCCAGCAGCTTATACCCGAACACCGGGGAGCTGTTTTTT TRBV5-1 - TRBJ2-2 few
CASSPLAGAGETQYF TGTGCCAGCAGCCCCCTAGCGGGGGCAGGAGAGACCCAGTACTTC TRBV6-5 TRBD2 TRBJ2-5 many
CASSTQTGSPQHF TGCGCCAGCAGCACCCAGACAGGGTCGCCCCAGCATTTT TRBV5-1 TRBD1 TRBJ1-5 many
CASSERQGVVGGYTF TGTGCCAGCAGTGAAAGACAGGGGGTAGTCGGTGGCTACACCTTC TRBV2 TRBD1 TRBJ1-2 few
CASSFQGGDTEAFF TGTGCCAGCAGCTTCCAGGGGGGAGACACTGAAGCTTTCTTT TRBV5-4 TRBD1 TRBJ1-1 few
CANPPGLPYEQYF TGTGCCAACCCGCCGGGTTTGCCCTACGAGCAGTACTTC TRBV10-3 - TRBJ2-7 many
CAWSVGPFFPGELFF TGTGCCTGGAGTGTAGGGCCGTTTTTTCCCGGGGAGCTGTTTTTT TRBV30 - TRBJ2-2 few
CASSPSDGPQPQHF TGCGCCAGCAGCCCATCGGATGGCCCGCAACCCCAGCATTTT TRBV4-1 - TRBJ1-5 few
CSARRPAGTSYNSPLHF TGCAGTGCTAGGCGACCCGCTGGAACATCCTATAATTCACCCCTCCACTTT TRBV20-1 - TRBJ1-6 many
CASSPSGGLRNEQFF TGTGCCAGCAGTCCAAGCGGGGGGCTTCGCAATGAGCAGTTCTTC TRBV7-9 TRBD2 TRBJ2-1 many
CASSIQGATEAFF TGTGCCAGCAGCATCCAGGGGGCCACTGAAGCTTTCTTT TRBV7-2 TRBD1 TRBJ1-1 many
CASSYLFQVTYEQYF TGTGCCAGCAGTTATCTCTTCCAGGTTACCTACGAGCAGTACTTC TRBV6-8 - TRBJ2-7 -
CSAYFKDQPQHF TGCAGTGCTTACTTTAAGGATCAGCCCCAGCATTTT TRBV20-1 - TRBJ1-5 few
CSARGITLNTEAFF TGCAGTGCTAGAGGGATTACACTGAACACTGAAGCTTTCTTT TRBV20-1 - TRBJ1-1 few